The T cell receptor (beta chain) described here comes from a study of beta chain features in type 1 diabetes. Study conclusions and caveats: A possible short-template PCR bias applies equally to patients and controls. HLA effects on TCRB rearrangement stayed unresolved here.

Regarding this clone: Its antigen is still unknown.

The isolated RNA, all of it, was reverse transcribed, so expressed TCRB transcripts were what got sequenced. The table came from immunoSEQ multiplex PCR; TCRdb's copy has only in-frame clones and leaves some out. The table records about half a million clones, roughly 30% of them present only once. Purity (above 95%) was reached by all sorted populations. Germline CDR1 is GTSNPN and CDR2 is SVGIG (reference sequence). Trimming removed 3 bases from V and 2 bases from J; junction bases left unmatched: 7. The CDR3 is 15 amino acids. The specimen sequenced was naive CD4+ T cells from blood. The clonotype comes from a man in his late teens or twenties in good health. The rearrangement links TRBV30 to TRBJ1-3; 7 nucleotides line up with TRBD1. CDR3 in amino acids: CAWRSQGLTGNTIYF. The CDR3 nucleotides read TGTGCCTGGAGGTCACAGGGGTTGACTGGAAACACCATATATTTT.